Below are 22 T cell receptor beta chains sequenced from a single sample in a study of OX40 agonist ivuxolimab in advanced cancers. Sequenced by immunoSEQ multiplex PCR; TCRdb stores in-frame clones only, minus some. The repertoire holds approximately 89,000 clones, with 70% to 90% as singletons. The source was CD4+ or CD8+ T cells sorted from blood, collected in a trial of the OX40 agonist ivuxolimab. These receptors all come from an adult with an advanced solid tumor such as melanoma, head and neck, liver or kidney cancer.

This clone appeared once. The chain is built from TRBV7-2 and TRBJ2-2; the D gene is possibly TRBD2 (6 bases). The CDR3 totals 16 residues. From germline, CDR1 is SGHTA and CDR2 FQGNSA. Trimming shortened V by 0 bases and J by 4 bases, and 12 bases separated the two germline ends. The CDR3 nucleotides read TGTGCCAGCAGCTTAGCTGCGGGGAGTTTCACCGGGGAGCTGTTTTTT. Translation: CASSLAAGSFTGELFF.

The CDR3 loop is CASSSSGTDNYGYTF. In DNA form, the CDR3 reads TGTGCCAGCAGTTCCTCCGGGACAGACAACTATGGCTACACCTTC. This chain links TRBV27 with TRBJ1-2, with TRBD1 matching 7 bases. This CDR3 has 15 residues. Germline V gene sequence: CDR1 MNHEY, CDR2 SMNVEV (reference sequence). Trimming took 4 bases from V and 2 from J; bases not matched to a gene: 7.

The chain links TRBV5-1 to TRBJ1-6; the D is unclear. Germline CDR1 is SGHRS and CDR2 is YFSETQ. Deletions cut 0 bases from V and 8 bases from J, with 9 bases between. CDR3 length: 14 residues. The CDR3 loop is CASSLDTPDSPLHF. In nucleotides, the CDR3 is TGCGCCAGCAGCTTGGACACACCCGATTCACCCCTCCACTTT.

The V and J genes are TRBV5-1 and TRBJ1-6, with a possible D match to TRBD1 (5 bases). V was trimmed by 3 bases and J by 7 bases, leaving 17 bases between them. Germline V CDR1 and CDR2: SGHRS, YFSETQ. The CDR3 is made up of 16 amino acids. The CDR3 DNA reads as TGCGCCAGCAGCTCGACTACCGGGACGTCAAATTCACCCCTCCACTTT. This translates into CASSSTTGTSNSPLHF.

The chain is built from TRBV5-4 and TRBJ2-3, with D possibly matching TRBD1 (6 bases). The germline CDR1 and CDR2 sequences are SGHNT and YYREEE (reference sequence). V was pared by 0 bases and J by 1 base, with 9 bases between. This CDR3 spans 15 amino acids. Written as DNA, the CDR3 is TGTGCCAGCAGCTTGGAGGCAGGGGGCACAGATACGCAGTATTTT. It yields the protein CASSLEAGGTDTQYF.

DNA for the CDR3: TGTGCCAGCAGTTACAAGACTAGCGGCACAGATACGCAGTATTTT. Its protein product is CASSYKTSGTDTQYF. V usage is TRBV6-5 and J usage is TRBJ2-3; 8 bases are shared with TRBD2. The CDR3 spans 15 residues. CDR1 MNHEY and CDR2 SVGAGI come from the germline V gene. J was trimmed by 1 base and V by 2 bases; bases with no gene match: 2.

CDR3 amino acids: CASSLGGRGVATEAFF. The CDR3 nucleotides read TGCGCCAGCAGCCTTGGGGGGAGAGGGGTTGCCACTGAAGCTTTCTTT. J is TRBJ1-1 and V is TRBV5-1, with D possibly being TRBD1 (5 bases). CDR3 length: 16 residues. V lost 4 bases and J lost 4, with 20 bases in between. The V gene's germline CDR1 is SGHRS and CDR2 YFSETQ.

The V gene is TRBV7-2, the J gene TRBJ2-7, with 12 bases aligning to TRBD2. CDR1 and CDR2 (germline): SGHTA, FQGNSA. This CDR3 comprises 19 residues. J was trimmed by 3 bases and V by 4 bases; bases with no gene match: 16. The CDR3 reads CASSSPNVASGGAFYEQYF. The DNA of the CDR3 is TGTGCCAGCAGCTCCCCCAATGTGGCTAGCGGGGGGGCGTTCTACGAGCAGTACTTC. The full variable domain, in which reference TRBV7-2 and TRBJ2-7 provide the parts outside the CDR3, is GAGVSQSPSNKVTEKGKDVELRCDPISGHTALYWYRQSLGQGLEFLIYFQGNSAPDKSGLPSDRFSAERTGGSVSTLTIQRTQQEDSAVYLCASSSPNVASGGAFYEQYFGPGTRLTVT.

This chain uses TRBV6-1 with TRBJ2-5; D not resolved. CDR3 length: 12 residues. V was shortened by 6 bases and J by 6 bases, with 11 bases between the two germline ends. Germline V gene lookup returns CDR1 MNHNS and CDR2 SASEGT. In DNA form, the CDR3 reads TGTGCCAGCAGGCGCAGCGAGAAGACCCAGTACTTC. It specifies CASRRSEKTQYF.

DNA of the CDR3: TGTGCCAGTGAGCGGAGGGAATATAGGTTCGGCTCTGGGGCCAACGTCCTGACTTTC. Translation gives CASERREYRFGSGANVLTF. The V gene is TRBV19, the J gene TRBJ2-6, with a possible D match to TRBD2 (6 bases). This CDR3 is 19 amino acids long. The V and J ends lost 8 bases and 0 bases respectively, with 23 bases between them. Germline V gene lookup returns CDR1 LNHDA and CDR2 SQIVND (reference sequence).

The chain joins TRBV9 to TRBJ2-3; no clear D gene. The V and J ends lost 3 bases and 1 base respectively, with 12 bases between them. This CDR3 is 15 amino acids long. Germline CDR1 SGDLS, CDR2 YYNGEE. CDR3: CASSARAERTDTQYF. In nucleotides, the CDR3 is TGTGCCAGCAGCGCAAGGGCGGAGCGCACAGATACGCAGTATTTT.

This chain links TRBV9 with TRBJ1-2, with D hard to call. Trimming left V 0 bases short and J 4 bases short, with 13 bases between. Per the germline V gene, CDR1 is SGDLS and CDR2 is YYNGEE. The CDR3 loop spans 15 amino acids. CDR3 coding DNA: TGTGCCAGCAGCGTAGGCCCGGCGATCGGCTATGGCTACACCTTC. Protein sequence: CASSVGPAIGYGYTF.

The chain combines TRBV10-3 with TRBJ1-1, with D unresolved. V lost 7 bases and J 0 bases, leaving 12 bases between the germline ends. CDR1 and CDR2 from the germline V gene are ENHRY and SYGVKD. The CDR3 contains 14 residues. The CDR3 loop reads CAITGGIMNTEAFF. Here the CDR3 DNA reads TGTGCCATCACGGGCGGGATAATGAACACTGAAGCTTTCTTT.

The chain recombines TRBV19 with TRBJ2-3; possible D gene TRBD2, 6 bases. Germline CDR1 is LNHDA and CDR2 is SQIVND (reference sequence). The CDR3 totals 15 residues. V shed 5 bases and J shed 2 bases, with 14 bases lying between them. Here the CDR3 reads CASSPWREYTDTQYF. As DNA, the CDR3 is TGTGCCAGTAGTCCCTGGAGGGAGTACACAGATACGCAGTATTTT.

This clone was detected only once. This chain links TRBV5-4 with TRBJ2-7; TRBD1 matches at 7 bases. Trimming took 4 bases from V and 6 from J; bases not matched to a gene: 10. The CDR3 is made up of 14 amino acids. The germline CDR1 and CDR2 sequences are SGHNT and YYREEE (reference sequence). The CDR3 loop is CASSQGQSRGEQYF. The CDR3 nucleotides read TGTGCCAGCAGCCAGGGACAGTCCCGCGGCGAGCAGTACTTC.

This chain uses TRBV19 with TRBJ2-7, with 10 positions matching TRBD2. Germline CDR1 is LNHDA and CDR2 is SQIVND (reference sequence). The CDR3 length is 15 residues. The V gene end was trimmed by 6 bases and the J gene end by 2 bases; junction bases not matched to a gene: 7. In DNA form, the CDR3 reads TGTGCCAGTAGATCCAGTAGCGGGGGGCCCTACGAGCAGTACTTC. Amino acid sequence: CASRSSSGGPYEQYF.

This chain uses TRBV19 with TRBJ2-7; D gene ambiguous. The CDR3 runs 14 residues. Trimming removed 7 bases from V and 0 bases from J, with 13 bases in between. Germline V gene sequence: CDR1 LNHDA, CDR2 SQIVND (reference sequence). The CDR3 nucleotides read TGTGCCAGTACGGTCCAGGCTAGCTCCTACGAGCAGTACTTC. Translating it yields CASTVQASSYEQYF.

The chain employs TRBV4-1 and TRBJ2-4, with D maybe TRBD1 (6 bases). The CDR3 extends over 19 amino acids. V lost 1 base and J 0 bases, leaving 19 bases between the germline ends. CDR1 MGHRA and CDR2 YSYEKL come from the germline V gene. CDR3 sequence reads: CASSQALSRGTRAKNIQYF. CDR3 DNA sequence: TGCGCCAGCAGCCAAGCCCTCAGCAGGGGCACCAGAGCCAAAAACATTCAGTACTTC.

The chain combines TRBV5-1 with TRBJ2-7; the D is unclear. The CDR3 runs to 13 residues. Trimming shortened V by 6 bases and J by 5 bases, and 15 bases separated the two germline ends. Germline assignment: CDR1 SGHRS and CDR2 YFSETQ. CDR3 protein: CASKTGEGHEQYF. CDR3 coding DNA: TGCGCCAGCAAGACTGGGGAAGGCCACGAGCAGTACTTC.

This chain joins TRBV5-1 and TRBJ2-3; TRBD2 matches 12 bases. After removal of 3 bases from V and 3 bases from J, the junction contained 8 bases not matched to a gene. Germline values: CDR1 SGHRS, CDR2 YFSETQ. The CDR3 runs to 17 residues. In nucleotides, the CDR3 is TGCGCCAGCAGCTGGACTTCTAGCGGGGGGGCGACAGATACGCAGTATTTT. This codes for CASSWTSSGGATDTQYF.

This rearrangement joins TRBV18 to TRBJ1-1; 8 nucleotides match TRBD1. CDR1 and CDR2 (germline): KGHSH, LQKENI. The CDR3 sequence is 16 residues long. J lost 4 bases, V lost 2 bases, and 9 bases had no gene match. Here the CDR3 DNA reads TGTGCCAGCTCACCAGCCCTTAGACAGGGGCCCACTGAAGCTTTCTTT. Translating gives CASSPALRQGPTEAFF. Using reference TRBV18 and TRBJ1-1 for the parts outside the CDR3, the full variable domain is NAGVMQNPRHLVRRRGQEARLRCSPMKGHSHVYWYRQLPEEGLKFMVYLQKENIIDESGMPKERFSAEFPKEGPSILRIQQVVRGDSAAYFCASSPALRQGPTEAFFGQGTRLTVV.

The V gene is TRBV21-1, the J gene TRBJ1-2; no DNA check was done on the table's D call, TRBD1. TRBV21-1 is recorded as a pseudogene. The CDR3 length is 14 residues. The CDR3: CASSKRRQGDGYTF. The CDR3 DNA follows: TGTGCCAGCAGCAAAAGGAGACAGGGGGATGGCTACACCTTC.